One and the same sample provided the 5 T cell receptor beta chains below, sequenced in a study of cytomegalovirus exposure and HLA in healthy donors. This table comes from immunoSEQ multiplex PCR, and its TCRdb copy is limited to in-frame clones, with some not included. The data hold roughly 330,000 clones, with around 87% observed a single time. Sequencing was done on a sample of PBMCs. These receptor sequences come from a woman aged 30 to 39 in good health and CMV-seropositive.

The chain is built from TRBV15 and TRBJ2-2; D is uncertain. Trimming removed 0 bases from V and 7 bases from J, with 9 bases in between. The CDR3 has 14 amino acids. CDR1 and CDR2 (germline): LNHNV, YYDKDF (reference sequence). The CDR3 here is CATSREPSVGELFF. DNA for the CDR3: TGTGCCACCAGCAGAGAACCATCGGTCGGGGAGCTGTTTTTT.

Comments on this clone: Other DNA sequences within the sample encode an identical CDR3. The CDR3 sequence: CASSLFSGGTYNEQFF. The CDR3 DNA is TGTGCCAGCAGTTTATTTAGCGGGGGGACCTACAATGAGCAGTTCTTC. This chain connects TRBV27 to TRBJ2-1; TRBD2 aligns across 10 bases. CDR3 length: 16 residues. Losses at the gene ends were 1 base for V and 2 bases for J; bases not matched to a gene: 2. Per the germline V gene, CDR1 is MNHEY and CDR2 is SMNVEV (reference sequence).

The CDR3 loop reads CASSYLLMSGSYEQYF. The CDR3 bases are TGTGCCAGCAGCTACCTTCTCATGTCGGGGTCCTACGAGCAGTACTTC. This chain uses TRBV2 with TRBJ2-7; the D gene is possibly TRBD2 (5 bases). The CDR3 totals 16 residues. Germline assignment: CDR1 SNHLY and CDR2 FYNNEI. Trimming removed 6 bases at V and 1 base at J, with 19 bases between.

The chain joins TRBV13 to TRBJ2-7; 7 bases fit TRBD1. The germline CDR1 and CDR2 sequences are PRHDT and FYEKMQ (reference sequence). This CDR3 is 18 amino acids long. J gave up 2 bases and V 5 bases, and 18 bases lay outside the gene matches. CDR3 amino acids: CASSPPRKDRKGTYEQYF. The CDR3 coding sequence is TGTGCCAGCAGCCCTCCAAGAAAGGACAGGAAGGGAACCTACGAGCAGTACTTC.

The CDR3 is CASSLDPGLGGGELFF. For the CDR3, the DNA is TGTGCCAGCAGCTTAGATCCTGGACTAGGGGGCGGGGAGCTGTTTTTT. The J gene is TRBJ2-2, the V gene TRBV7-7, with D possibly matching TRBD2 (7 bases). Germline CDR1 is SSHAT and CDR2 is FNYEAQ (reference sequence). V lost 1 base, J lost 7 bases, and 16 bases lay in between. The CDR3 is 16 residues long.